What follows is one T cell receptor (beta chain) and its context. The antigen is undetermined. TCRdb re-called the 5' RACE reads; one entry per CDR3 protein, DNA not given. The sample spans approximately 150,000 distinct CDR3 sequences; the ten largest clones claim roughly 2.3%. The record originates from a study of monozygotic twins with inflammatory bowel disease. Study conclusions and caveats: IBD patients shared fewer clonotypes with other individuals than healthy twins, especially patients with disease activity signs. Among the T cells, different subtypes could not be distinguished.

There are 14 residues in the CDR3. Germline values: CDR1 DFQATT, CDR2 SNEGSKA (reference sequence). This clonotype was sampled from a human donor with ulcerative colitis or Crohn's disease, or a healthy co-twin of an affected twin (not recorded which). V is TRBV20-1 and J is TRBJ1-1; TCRdb designates TRBD1, a call that cannot be tested without DNA. Sequencing was done on a sample of blood. The chain's CDR3 is CSARDPTGDDEAFF.